Presented here are 23 T cell receptor beta chains from one specimen sequenced in a study of blood T cell repertoires in COVID-19. Here immunoSEQ multiplex PCR was the method, and the copy in TCRdb shows in-frame clones only, minus some. The repertoire consists of about 270,000 clones, with about 87% occurring once and the leading ten covering around 2.9%. The specimen was PBMCs or T cells enriched from blood (not recorded which). These TCRs come from a woman aged 45-60 years who had recovered from COVID-19.

Details on this clone: Other DNA sequences in the sample encode the same CDR3. The rearrangement links TRBV7-3 to TRBJ1-2, with 9 bases that match TRBD1. The CDR3 sequence is 13 residues long. Germline V gene sequence: CDR1 SGHTA, CDR2 FQGTGA. J was trimmed by 4 bases and V by 4 bases; bases with no gene match: 1. CDR3 sequence reads: CASSSGQGYGYTF. DNA for the CDR3: TGTGCCAGCAGCTCGGGACAGGGCTATGGCTACACCTTC.

This chain joins TRBV28 and TRBJ1-5; D possibly corresponds to TRBD1 (5 bases). V was pared by 2 bases and J by 3 bases, with 11 bases between. The CDR3 is 15 residues long. CDR1 and CDR2 (germline): MDHEN, SYDVKM. The CDR3 sequence is CASSLPDSINQPQHF. The CDR3 DNA reads as TGTGCCAGCAGTTTACCCGACAGCATCAATCAGCCCCAGCATTTT.

The genes are TRBV30 and TRBJ1-5, with D unclear. Germline CDR1 and CDR2: GTSNPN and SVGIG (reference sequence). This CDR3 has 13 amino acids. Trimming pared 4 bases from V and 1 base from J, leaving 8 bases between. The CDR3 loop is CAWTVASNQPQHF. The CDR3 DNA reads TGTGCCTGGACGGTAGCCAGCAATCAGCCCCAGCATTTT.

The chain couples TRBV6-5 to TRBJ2-1; D gene unclear. This CDR3 has 13 amino acids. V was clipped by 11 bases and J by 3 bases, with 14 bases between them. Germline V gene sequence: CDR1 MNHEY, CDR2 SVGAGI. The CDR3 protein is CAHSGGHYNEQFF. CDR3 nucleotides: TGTGCCCATTCTGGCGGCCACTACAATGAGCAGTTCTTC.

The rearrangement uses TRBV7-2 and TRBJ2-3; 10 bases fit TRBD1. Germline assignment: CDR1 SGHTA and CDR2 FQGNSA. V shed 3 bases and J 0 bases; nucleotides not matched to a gene: 0. This CDR3 contains 15 residues. Written as DNA, the CDR3 is TGTGCCAGCAGCTTGGGACAGGGGAGCACAGATACGCAGTATTTT. Protein: CASSLGQGSTDTQYF.

V and J are TRBV28 and TRBJ1-4, with a weak D call TRBD1 (6 bases). CDR3 size: 13 residues. Trimming pared 10 bases from V and 6 bases from J, leaving 15 bases between. Germline V lookup: CDR1 MDHEN, CDR2 SYDVKM. For the CDR3, the DNA is TGTGCCATACAAACAGGGCCGGATGAAAAACTGTTTTTT. Residues: CAIQTGPDEKLFF.

V usage is TRBV13 and J usage is TRBJ2-5; TRBD2 agrees at 13 bases. Germline V gene sequence: CDR1 PRHDT, CDR2 FYEKMQ (reference sequence). The length of the CDR3 is 17 residues. Unmatched junction bases numbered 11, after V lost 5 bases and J lost 5 bases. This CDR3 is CASSKGLAGLLGETQYF. In DNA form, the CDR3 reads TGTGCCAGCAGCAAGGGACTAGCGGGGTTGTTGGGGGAGACCCAGTACTTC.

The rearrangement links TRBV27 to TRBJ2-1; D remains unclear. Germline CDR1 MNHEY, CDR2 SMNVEV (reference sequence). Trimming took 0 bases from V and 3 from J, leaving 12 bases between them. The CDR3 runs to 16 residues. This CDR3 reads CASSLSPGLYYNEQFF. In DNA, the CDR3 is TGTGCCAGCAGTTTATCCCCCGGTCTTTACTACAATGAGCAGTTCTTC.

The chain uses TRBV30 and TRBJ1-5, with D uncertain. V lost 1 base, J lost 0 bases, and 10 bases lay in between. The CDR3 is 15 amino acids. Germline values: CDR1 GTSNPN, CDR2 SVGIG (reference sequence). The CDR3 bases are TGTGCCTGGAGTGAACACTACTATAGCAATCAGCCCCAGCATTTT. This encodes CAWSEHYYSNQPQHF. Together with reference TRBV30 and TRBJ1-5, the CDR3 gives the full variable domain: SQTIHQWPATLVQPVGSPLSLECTVEGTSNPNLYWYRQAAGRGLQLLFYSVGIGQISSEVPQNLSASRPQDRQFILSSKKLLLSDSGFYLCAWSEHYYSNQPQHFGDGTRLSIL.

With respect to this clone: Within the sample, other DNA sequences also encode this same CDR3. The genes are TRBV7-2 and TRBJ1-4; 8 nucleotides match TRBD1. The V gene's germline CDR1 is SGHTA and CDR2 FQGNSA. J gave up 8 bases and V 6 bases, and 5 bases lay outside the gene matches. This CDR3 is 13 amino acids long. The CDR3 here is CASSFTGGEKLFF. In DNA, the CDR3 is TGTGCCAGCAGTTTTACAGGGGGAGAAAAACTGTTTTTT.

The V call is TRBV5-1, the J call TRBJ2-7, with a weak D call TRBD2 (6 bases). Germline-derived CDR1 and CDR2 are SGHRS and YFSETQ. V was trimmed by 5 bases and J by 3 bases, leaving 15 bases between them. CDR3 length equals 14 residues. CDR3 amino acids: CASRGDPAGYEQYF. The CDR3 bases are TGCGCCAGCAGAGGTGACCCAGCGGGCTACGAGCAGTACTTC.

The CDR3 DNA is TGTGCCACCAGTGAGACAGGGGGCTTTGGAGGCTACACCTTC. Translation gives CATSETGGFGGYTF. The V gene is TRBV24-1, the J gene TRBJ1-2, with TRBD1 matching over 10 bases. The CDR3 consists of 14 residues. The trim removed 4 bases at V and 8 bases at J, leaving 6 bases unmatched. Germline V gene data show CDR1 as KGHDR and CDR2 as SFDVKD.

The V and J genes are TRBV28 and TRBJ1-1; 9 bases fit TRBD1. This CDR3 has 18 residues. Germline CDR1 reads MDHEN; CDR2 reads SYDVKM. V lost 5 bases to trimming and J lost 3 bases; unmatched junction nucleotides: 16. The CDR3 DNA sequence: TGTGCCAGCAGTCCCCGGACAGGGGCTTCCGGGGGTGACACTGAAGCTTTCTTT. Protein product: CASSPRTGASGGDTEAFF.

The chain uses TRBV10-3 and TRBJ2-1; 14 nucleotides line up with TRBD2. This CDR3 has 17 residues. V lost 3 bases and J lost 8; bases outside the gene matches: 9. Germline-derived CDR1 and CDR2 are ENHRY and SYGVKD. Here the CDR3 reads CAISEGPGLAGVYEQFF. In DNA form, the CDR3 reads TGTGCCATCAGTGAAGGCCCGGGACTAGCGGGAGTGTATGAGCAGTTCTTC.

The chain recombines TRBV18 with TRBJ1-6; 9 bases match TRBD1. With 5 bases clipped from V and 9 bases from J, the junction kept 2 bases outside the gene matches. Germline V gene lookup returns CDR1 KGHSH and CDR2 LQKENI. The CDR3 has 13 residues. CDR3 amino acids: CASSVDRGSPLHF. The CDR3 DNA is TGTGCCAGCTCAGTGGACAGGGGTTCACCCCTCCACTTT.

For this clone: The sample contains more than one DNA sequence encoding this CDR3. V and J are TRBV6-2 or TRBV6-3 and TRBJ2-3; D unclear. The CDR3 is 14 residues long. Per the germline V gene, CDR1 is MNHEY and CDR2 is SVGEGT. Trimming pared 3 bases from V and 3 bases from J, leaving 10 bases between. In DNA form, the CDR3 reads TGTGCCAGCAGTTATTCTAGTCTAACAGATACGCAGTATTTT. Amino acids: CASSYSSLTDTQYF.

This clone was counted once. The genes are TRBV7-9 and TRBJ2-7; TRBD1 matches 7 bases. From germline, CDR1 is SEHNR and CDR2 FQNEAQ (reference sequence). This CDR3 has 13 amino acids. The J segment lost 3 bases and the V segment lost 5 bases, leaving 4 bases of the junction unmatched. This chain's CDR3 is CASSQGQIYEQYF. The CDR3 nucleotides are TGTGCCAGCAGCCAGGGACAGATCTACGAGCAGTACTTC.

J is TRBJ2-7 and V is TRBV28, with 12 bases that match TRBD2. CDR3 length: 14 amino acids. CDR1 is MDHEN, CDR2 SYDVKM, per germline. The junction had 3 bases not matched to a gene; V was cut back by 6 bases and J by 3 bases. The CDR3 region has the DNA TGTGCCAGCAGGACTAGCGGGAGAGGCTACGAGCAGTACTTC. The encoded protein is CASRTSGRGYEQYF.

The V call is TRBV19, the J call TRBJ2-1; D is ambiguous. This CDR3 has 11 amino acids. CDR1 is LNHDA and CDR2 is SQIVND in the germline V gene (reference sequence). The V and J ends lost 5 bases and 6 bases respectively, with 5 bases between them. The DNA of the CDR3 is TGTGCCAGTAGTGCTAGCAATGAGCAGTTCTTC. Translated: CASSASNEQFF. Variable domain in full (rest from reference TRBV19 and TRBJ2-1): DGGITQSPKYLFRKEGQNVTLSCEQNLNHDAMYWYRQDPGQGLRLIYYSQIVNDFQKGDIAEGYSVSREKKESFPLTVTSAQKNPTAFYLCASSASNEQFFGPGTRLTVL.

This chain links TRBV28 with TRBJ1-4; a weak D match, TRBD1 (5 bases). V lost 7 bases and J 8 bases, leaving 20 bases between the germline ends. The CDR3 spans 15 residues. Germline CDR1 is MDHEN and CDR2 is SYDVKM. The CDR3 DNA is TGTGCCAGCACCTCGGATAAGGGGAAGCAGGAAAAACTGTTTTTT. As protein: CASTSDKGKQEKLFF.

This clone occurred once. This chain uses TRBV9 with TRBJ2-6; D may be TRBD1 (6 bases). The germline V and J ends were trimmed by 4 bases and 2 bases, with 13 bases remaining between them. The CDR3 length is 16 residues. Germline assignment: CDR1 SGDLS and CDR2 YYNGEE. The CDR3: CASSLRGSAGANVLTF. The CDR3 DNA is TGTGCCAGCAGCCTTAGGGGGTCTGCTGGGGCCAACGTCCTGACTTTC.

This clone appeared a single time. The gene calls are TRBV28 and TRBJ1-2; 11 nucleotides agree with TRBD1. The germline V gene has CDR1 MDHEN and CDR2 SYDVKM. The CDR3 is 17 residues long. With V trimmed by 2 bases and J by 7 bases, 12 bases remained unmatched. Written as DNA, the CDR3 is TGTGCCAGCAGTTTAATAGTCGGACAGGGGGCTGTAGGTGGCTACACCTTC. Its translation: CASSLIVGQGAVGGYTF.

The rearrangement joins TRBV28 to TRBJ1-2; TRBD1 matches 7 bases. CDR1 MDHEN and CDR2 SYDVKM come from the germline V gene. The CDR3 length is 12 residues. V lost 4 bases, J lost 5 bases, and 1 base stayed unmatched. CDR3 residues: CASSSGGYGYTF. The CDR3, as DNA: TGTGCCAGCAGTTCAGGGGGATATGGCTACACCTTC.